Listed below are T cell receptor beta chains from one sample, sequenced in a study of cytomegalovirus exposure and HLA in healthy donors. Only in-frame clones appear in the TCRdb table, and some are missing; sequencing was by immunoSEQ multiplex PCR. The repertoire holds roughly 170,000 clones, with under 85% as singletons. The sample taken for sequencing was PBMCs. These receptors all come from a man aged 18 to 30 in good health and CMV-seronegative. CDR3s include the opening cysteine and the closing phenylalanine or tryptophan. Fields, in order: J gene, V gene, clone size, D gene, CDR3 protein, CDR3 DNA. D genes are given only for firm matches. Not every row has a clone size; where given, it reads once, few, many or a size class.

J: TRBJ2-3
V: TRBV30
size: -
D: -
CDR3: CAWSRIGRGDTDTQYF
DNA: TGTGCCTGGAGTAGGATAGGGCGCGGGGACACAGATACGCAGTATTTT

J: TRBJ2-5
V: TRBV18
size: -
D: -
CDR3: CASSPREETQYF
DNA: TGTGCCAGCTCACCTAGAGAAGAGACCCAGTACTTC

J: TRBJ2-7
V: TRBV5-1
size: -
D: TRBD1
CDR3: CASSPWAGGWYEQYF
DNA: TGCGCCAGCAGCCCCTGGGCAGGGGGCTGGTACGAGCAGTACTTC

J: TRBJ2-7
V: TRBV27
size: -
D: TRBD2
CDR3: CASVGSGGPSYEQYF
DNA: TGTGCCAGCGTGGGGAGCGGGGGACCTTCCTACGAGCAGTACTTC

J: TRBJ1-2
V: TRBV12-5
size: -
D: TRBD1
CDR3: CASGPKRQGRNYGYTF
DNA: TGTGCTAGTGGCCCCAAAAGACAGGGCCGGAACTATGGCTACACCTTC

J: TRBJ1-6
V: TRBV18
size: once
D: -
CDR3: CASSQTDSPLHF
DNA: TGTGCCAGCTCACAAACAGATTCACCCCTCCACTTT

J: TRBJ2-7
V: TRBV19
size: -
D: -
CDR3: CASSQQGTRGYEQYF
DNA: TGTGCCAGTAGTCAACAGGGGACTCGAGGCTACGAGCAGTACTTC

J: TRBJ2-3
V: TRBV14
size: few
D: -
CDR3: CASSQEIRKTDTQYF
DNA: TGTGCCAGCAGCCAAGAAATCAGGAAAACAGATACGCAGTATTTT

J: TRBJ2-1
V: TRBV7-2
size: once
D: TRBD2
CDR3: CASSLVTSGNEQFF
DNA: TGTGCCAGCAGCTTGGTAACTAGCGGGAACGAGCAGTTCTTC

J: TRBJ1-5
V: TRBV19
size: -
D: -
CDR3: CASSIRGGSNQPQHF
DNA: TGTGCCAGTAGTATTAGGGGTGGAAGCAATCAGCCCCAGCATTTT

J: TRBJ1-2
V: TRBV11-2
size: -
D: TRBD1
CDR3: CASSSLWDRGDGYTF
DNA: TGTGCCAGCAGCTCACTCTGGGACAGGGGCGATGGCTACACCTTC

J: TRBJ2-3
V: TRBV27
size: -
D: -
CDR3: CASTPQDTQYF
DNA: TGTGCCAGCACCCCCCAAGATACGCAGTATTTT

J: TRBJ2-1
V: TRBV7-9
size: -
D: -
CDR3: CASSLEGNSYNEQFF
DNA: TGTGCCAGCAGCTTGGAGGGGAATTCCTACAATGAGCAGTTCTTC

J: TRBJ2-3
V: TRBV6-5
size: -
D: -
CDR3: CASAAGPTTDTQYF
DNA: TGTGCCAGCGCAGCAGGTCCCACCACAGATACGCAGTATTTT

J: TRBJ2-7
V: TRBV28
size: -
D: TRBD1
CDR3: CASSLGQGGYEQYF
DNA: TGTGCCAGCAGTTTGGGACAGGGTGGGTACGAGCAGTACTTC